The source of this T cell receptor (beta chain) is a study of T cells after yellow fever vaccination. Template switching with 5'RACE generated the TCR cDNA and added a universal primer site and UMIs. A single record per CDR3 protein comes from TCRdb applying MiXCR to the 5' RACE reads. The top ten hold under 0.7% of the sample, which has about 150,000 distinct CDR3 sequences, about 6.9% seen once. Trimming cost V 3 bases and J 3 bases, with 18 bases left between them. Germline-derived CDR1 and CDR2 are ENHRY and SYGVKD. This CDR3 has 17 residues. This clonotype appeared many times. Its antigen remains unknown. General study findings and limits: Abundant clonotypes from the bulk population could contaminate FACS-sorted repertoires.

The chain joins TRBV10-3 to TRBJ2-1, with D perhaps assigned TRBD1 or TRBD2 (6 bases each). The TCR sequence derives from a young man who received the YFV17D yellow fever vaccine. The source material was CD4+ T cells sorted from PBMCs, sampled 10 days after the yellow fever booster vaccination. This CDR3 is CAISDSGGLLNYNEQFF. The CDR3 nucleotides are TGTGCCATCAGTGATAGTGGGGGGCTTTTAAACTACAATGAGCAGTTCTTC.